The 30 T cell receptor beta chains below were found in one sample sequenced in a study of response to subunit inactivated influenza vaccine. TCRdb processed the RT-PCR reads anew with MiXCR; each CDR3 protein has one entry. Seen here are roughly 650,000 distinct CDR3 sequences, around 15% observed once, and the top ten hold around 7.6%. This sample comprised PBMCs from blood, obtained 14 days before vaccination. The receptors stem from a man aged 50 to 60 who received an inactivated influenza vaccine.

CDR3 coding DNA: TGCAGTGCTAGTTGGGATTGGGGAGCGGGCCCCTACGAGCAGTACTTC. This sequence encodes CSASWDWGAGPYEQYF. V usage is TRBV20-1 and J usage is TRBJ2-7, with TRBD2 as a possible D gene (6 bases). CDR1 and CDR2 from the germline V gene are DFQATT and SNEGSKA (reference sequence). The length of the CDR3 is 16 residues. V lost 3 bases and J lost 2, with 20 bases in between.

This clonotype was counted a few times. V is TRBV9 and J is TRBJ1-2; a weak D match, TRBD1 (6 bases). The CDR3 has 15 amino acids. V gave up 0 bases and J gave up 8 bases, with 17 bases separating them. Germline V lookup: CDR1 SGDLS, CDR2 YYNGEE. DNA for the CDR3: TGTGCCAGCAGCGTAGCGGGCAGCTTACAGGGCGGCTACACCTTC. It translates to CASSVAGSLQGGYTF.

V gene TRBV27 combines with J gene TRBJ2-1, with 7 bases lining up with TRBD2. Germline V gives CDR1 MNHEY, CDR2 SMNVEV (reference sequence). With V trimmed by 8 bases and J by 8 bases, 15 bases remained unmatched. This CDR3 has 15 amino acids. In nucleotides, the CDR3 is TGTGCCAGCGGCATTTGGCGGGAGAGAAGGCATGAGCAGTTCTTC. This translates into CASGIWRERRHEQFF.

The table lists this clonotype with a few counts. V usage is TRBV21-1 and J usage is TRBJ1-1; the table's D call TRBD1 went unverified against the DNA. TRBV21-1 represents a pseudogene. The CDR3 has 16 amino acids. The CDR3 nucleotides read TGTGCCAGCAAGAGGGGTTTACGCTTCATGAACACTGAAGCTTTCTTT. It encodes CASKRGLRFMNTEAFF.

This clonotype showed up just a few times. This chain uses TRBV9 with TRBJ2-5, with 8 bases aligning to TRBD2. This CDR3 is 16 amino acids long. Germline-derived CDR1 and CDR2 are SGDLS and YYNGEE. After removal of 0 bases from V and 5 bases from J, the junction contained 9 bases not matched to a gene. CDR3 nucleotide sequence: TGTGCCAGCAGCGTAGCGGGGACTAGAGGGCAGGAGACCCAGTACTTC. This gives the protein CASSVAGTRGQETQYF.

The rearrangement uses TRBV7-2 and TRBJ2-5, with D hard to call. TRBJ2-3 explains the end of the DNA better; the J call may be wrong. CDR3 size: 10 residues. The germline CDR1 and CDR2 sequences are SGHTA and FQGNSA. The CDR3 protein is CASSSGTQYF. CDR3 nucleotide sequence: TGTGCCAGCAGTTCGGGTACGCAGTATTTT.

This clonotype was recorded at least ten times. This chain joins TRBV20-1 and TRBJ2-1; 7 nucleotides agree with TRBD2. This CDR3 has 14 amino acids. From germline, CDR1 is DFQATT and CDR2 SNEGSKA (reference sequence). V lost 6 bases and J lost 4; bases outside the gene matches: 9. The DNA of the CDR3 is TGCAGTGCAAAGAACCGGGGGGAATACAATGAGCAGTTCTTC. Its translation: CSAKNRGEYNEQFF.

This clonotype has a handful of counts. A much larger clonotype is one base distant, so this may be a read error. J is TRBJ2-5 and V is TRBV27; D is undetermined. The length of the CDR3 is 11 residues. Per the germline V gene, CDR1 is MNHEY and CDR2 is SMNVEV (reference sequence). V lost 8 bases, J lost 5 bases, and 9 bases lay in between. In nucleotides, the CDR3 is TGTGCCAGCCGCCCCGGGGAGACCCAGTACTTC. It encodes CASRPGETQYF.

The CDR3 protein is CASSRSGTRNLVGLNEQFF. Here the CDR3 DNA reads TGTGCCAGCAGCCGATCCGGGACTAGAAACTTGGTGGGACTCAATGAGCAGTTCTTC. The genes are TRBV9 and TRBJ2-1; 8 bases match TRBD2. With 4 bases clipped from V and 6 bases from J, the junction kept 21 bases outside the gene matches. The CDR3 has 19 amino acids. CDR1 is SGDLS and CDR2 is YYNGEE in the germline V gene.

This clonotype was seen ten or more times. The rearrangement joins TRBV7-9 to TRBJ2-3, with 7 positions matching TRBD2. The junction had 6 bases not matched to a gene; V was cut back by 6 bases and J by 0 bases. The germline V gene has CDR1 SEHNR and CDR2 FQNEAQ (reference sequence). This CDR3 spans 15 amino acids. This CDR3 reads CASSLVSGSTDTQYF. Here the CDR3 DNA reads TGTGCCAGCAGTTTGGTTAGCGGGAGCACAGATACGCAGTATTTT.

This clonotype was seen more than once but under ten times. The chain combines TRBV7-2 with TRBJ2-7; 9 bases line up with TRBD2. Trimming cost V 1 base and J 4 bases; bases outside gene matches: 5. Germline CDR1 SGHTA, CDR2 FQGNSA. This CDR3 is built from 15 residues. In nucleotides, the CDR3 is TGTGCCAGCAGCTTAGGTAGCGGGGGAATGTACGAGCAGTACTTC. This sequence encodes CASSLGSGGMYEQYF.

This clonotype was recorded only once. The CDR3 protein is CASSFYPGTGGENEQFF. Written as DNA, the CDR3 is TGTGCCAGCAGCTTCTACCCCGGGACAGGGGGCGAGAATGAGCAGTTCTTC. This chain connects TRBV7-2 to TRBJ2-1; 12 bases map to TRBD1. Germline V CDR1 and CDR2: SGHTA, FQGNSA. V was clipped by 3 bases and J by 7 bases; unmatched bases: 10. CDR3 length: 17 residues.

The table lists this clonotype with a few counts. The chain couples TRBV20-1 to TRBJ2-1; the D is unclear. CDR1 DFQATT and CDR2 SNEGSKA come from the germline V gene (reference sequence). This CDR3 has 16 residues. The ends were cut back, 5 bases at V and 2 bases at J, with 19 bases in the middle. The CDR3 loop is CSAPGTDVAAYNEQFF. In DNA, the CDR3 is TGCAGTGCTCCAGGAACGGACGTAGCAGCCTACAATGAGCAGTTCTTC.

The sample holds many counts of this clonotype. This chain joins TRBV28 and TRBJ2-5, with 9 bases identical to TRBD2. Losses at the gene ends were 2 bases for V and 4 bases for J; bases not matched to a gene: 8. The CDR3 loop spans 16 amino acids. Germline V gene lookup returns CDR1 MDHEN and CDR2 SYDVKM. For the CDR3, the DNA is TGTGCCAGCAGTTTAAGGAGGCGGGAGGGCCGAGAGACCCAGTACTTC. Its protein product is CASSLRRREGRETQYF.

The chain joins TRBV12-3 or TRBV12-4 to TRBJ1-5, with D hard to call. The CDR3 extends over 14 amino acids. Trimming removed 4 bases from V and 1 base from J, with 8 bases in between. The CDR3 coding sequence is TGTGCCAGCAGTTCTTATCGGAGCAATCAGCCCCAGCATTTT. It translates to CASSSYRSNQPQHF.

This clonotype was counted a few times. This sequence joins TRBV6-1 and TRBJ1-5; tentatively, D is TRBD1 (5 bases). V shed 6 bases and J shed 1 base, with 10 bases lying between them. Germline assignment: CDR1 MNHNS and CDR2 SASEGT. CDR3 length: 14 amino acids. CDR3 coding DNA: TGTGCCAGCAGAAGGGACGGGAGCAATCAGCCCCAGCATTTT. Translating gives CASRRDGSNQPQHF.

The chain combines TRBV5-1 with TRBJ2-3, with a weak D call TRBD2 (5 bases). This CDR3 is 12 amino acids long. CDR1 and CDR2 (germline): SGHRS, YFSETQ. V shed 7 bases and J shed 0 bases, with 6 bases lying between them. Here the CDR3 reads CASGLSTDTQYF. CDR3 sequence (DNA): TGCGCCAGCGGACTTAGCACAGATACGCAGTATTTT.

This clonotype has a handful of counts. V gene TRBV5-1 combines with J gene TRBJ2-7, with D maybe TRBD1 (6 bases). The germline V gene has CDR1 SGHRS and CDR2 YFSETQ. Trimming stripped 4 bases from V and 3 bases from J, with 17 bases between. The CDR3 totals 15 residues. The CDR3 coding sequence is TGCGCCAGCAGCCCTGGACAGATGATTAACTACGAGCAGTACTTC. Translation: CASSPGQMINYEQYF.

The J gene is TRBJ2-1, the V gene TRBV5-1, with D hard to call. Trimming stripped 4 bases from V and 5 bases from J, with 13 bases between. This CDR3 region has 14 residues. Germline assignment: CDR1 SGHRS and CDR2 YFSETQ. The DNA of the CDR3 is TGCGCCAGCAGCGCTCTAGGTCGGAACAATGAGCAGTTCTTC. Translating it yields CASSALGRNNEQFF.

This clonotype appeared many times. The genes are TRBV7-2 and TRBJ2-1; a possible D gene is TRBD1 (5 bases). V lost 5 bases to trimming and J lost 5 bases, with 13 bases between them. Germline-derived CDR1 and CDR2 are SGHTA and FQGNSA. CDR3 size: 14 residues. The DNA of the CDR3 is TGTGCCAGCAGCCCCGCCAGGGTAGACAATGAGCAGTTCTTC. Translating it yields CASSPARVDNEQFF.

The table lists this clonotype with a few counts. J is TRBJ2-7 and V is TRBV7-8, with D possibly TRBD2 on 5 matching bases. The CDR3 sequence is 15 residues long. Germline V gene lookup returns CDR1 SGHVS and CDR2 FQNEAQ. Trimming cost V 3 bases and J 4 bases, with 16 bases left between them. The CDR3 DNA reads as TGTGCCAGCAGCTTCGGACTCTCTTTTGAGTACGAGCAGTACTTC. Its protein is CASSFGLSFEYEQYF.

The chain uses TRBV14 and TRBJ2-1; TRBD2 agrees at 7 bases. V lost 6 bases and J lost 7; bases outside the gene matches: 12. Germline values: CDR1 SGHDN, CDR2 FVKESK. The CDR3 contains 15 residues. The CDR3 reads CASSSWAGETNEQFF. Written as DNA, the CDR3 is TGTGCCAGCAGTAGTTGGGCGGGGGAAACGAATGAGCAGTTCTTC.

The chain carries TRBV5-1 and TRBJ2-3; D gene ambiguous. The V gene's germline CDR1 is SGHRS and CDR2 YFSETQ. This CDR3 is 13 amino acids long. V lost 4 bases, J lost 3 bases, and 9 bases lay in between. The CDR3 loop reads CASSPVGTDTQYF. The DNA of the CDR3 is TGCGCCAGCAGCCCAGTAGGAACAGATACGCAGTATTTT.

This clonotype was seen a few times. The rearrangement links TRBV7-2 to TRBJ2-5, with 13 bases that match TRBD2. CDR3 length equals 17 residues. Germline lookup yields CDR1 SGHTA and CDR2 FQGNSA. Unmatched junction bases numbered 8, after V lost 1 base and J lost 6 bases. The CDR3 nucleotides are TGTGCCAGCAGCTTAGGGGTCACTAGCGGGGGGGAAAAGACCCAGTACTTC. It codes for CASSLGVTSGGEKTQYF.

The CDR3 DNA sequence: TGTGCCAGCAGCTGGCGTTGGGCAATCGGGGAAAAACTGTTTTTT. As protein: CASSWRWAIGEKLFF. This chain links TRBV2 with TRBJ1-4; D is unresolved. Trimming took 6 bases from V and 8 from J, leaving 19 bases between them. Germline V CDR1 and CDR2: SNHLY, FYNNEI. This CDR3 region has 15 residues. The entire variable domain, with the rest obtained from reference TRBV2 and TRBJ1-4, is as follows: EPEVTQTPSHQVTQMGQEVILRCVPISNHLYFYWYRQILGQKVEFLVSFYNNEISEKSEIFDDQFSVERPDGSNFTLKIRSTKLEDSAMYFCASSWRWAIGEKLFFGSGTQLSVL.

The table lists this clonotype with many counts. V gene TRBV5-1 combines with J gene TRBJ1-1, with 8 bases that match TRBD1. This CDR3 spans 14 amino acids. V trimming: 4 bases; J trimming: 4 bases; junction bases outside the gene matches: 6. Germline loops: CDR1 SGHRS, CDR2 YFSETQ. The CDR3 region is CASSLHDRGTEAFF. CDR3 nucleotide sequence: TGCGCCAGCAGCCTACACGACAGGGGCACTGAAGCTTTCTTT.

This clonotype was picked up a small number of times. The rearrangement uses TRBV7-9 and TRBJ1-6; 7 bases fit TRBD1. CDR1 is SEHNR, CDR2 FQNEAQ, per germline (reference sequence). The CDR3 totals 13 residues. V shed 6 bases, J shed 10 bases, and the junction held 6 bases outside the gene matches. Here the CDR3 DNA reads TGTGCCAGCAGTCGACAGGGCGGCTCACCCCTCCACTTT. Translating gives CASSRQGGSPLHF.

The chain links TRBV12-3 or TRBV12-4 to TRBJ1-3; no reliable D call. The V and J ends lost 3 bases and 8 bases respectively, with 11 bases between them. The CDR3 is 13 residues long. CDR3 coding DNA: TGTGCCAGCAGTTTTCCGAGTACGGACACCATATATTTT. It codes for CASSFPSTDTIYF.

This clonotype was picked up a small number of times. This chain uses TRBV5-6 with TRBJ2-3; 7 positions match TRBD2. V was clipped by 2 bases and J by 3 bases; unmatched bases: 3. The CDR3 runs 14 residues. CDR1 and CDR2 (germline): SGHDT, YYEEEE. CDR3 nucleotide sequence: TGTGCCAGCAGCTTAGCGGGAACTACAGATACGCAGTATTTT. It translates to CASSLAGTTDTQYF.

CDR3 in amino acids: CASSAGTSNSYEQYF. CDR3 bases: TGTGCCAGCAGTGCCGGGACTAGCAACTCCTACGAGCAGTACTTC. This chain uses TRBV6-1 with TRBJ2-7, with 9 bases matching TRBD2. The J segment lost 0 bases and the V segment lost 4 bases, leaving 4 bases of the junction unmatched. Looked up from germline, CDR1 is MNHNS and CDR2 is SASEGT. The CDR3 length is 15 residues.